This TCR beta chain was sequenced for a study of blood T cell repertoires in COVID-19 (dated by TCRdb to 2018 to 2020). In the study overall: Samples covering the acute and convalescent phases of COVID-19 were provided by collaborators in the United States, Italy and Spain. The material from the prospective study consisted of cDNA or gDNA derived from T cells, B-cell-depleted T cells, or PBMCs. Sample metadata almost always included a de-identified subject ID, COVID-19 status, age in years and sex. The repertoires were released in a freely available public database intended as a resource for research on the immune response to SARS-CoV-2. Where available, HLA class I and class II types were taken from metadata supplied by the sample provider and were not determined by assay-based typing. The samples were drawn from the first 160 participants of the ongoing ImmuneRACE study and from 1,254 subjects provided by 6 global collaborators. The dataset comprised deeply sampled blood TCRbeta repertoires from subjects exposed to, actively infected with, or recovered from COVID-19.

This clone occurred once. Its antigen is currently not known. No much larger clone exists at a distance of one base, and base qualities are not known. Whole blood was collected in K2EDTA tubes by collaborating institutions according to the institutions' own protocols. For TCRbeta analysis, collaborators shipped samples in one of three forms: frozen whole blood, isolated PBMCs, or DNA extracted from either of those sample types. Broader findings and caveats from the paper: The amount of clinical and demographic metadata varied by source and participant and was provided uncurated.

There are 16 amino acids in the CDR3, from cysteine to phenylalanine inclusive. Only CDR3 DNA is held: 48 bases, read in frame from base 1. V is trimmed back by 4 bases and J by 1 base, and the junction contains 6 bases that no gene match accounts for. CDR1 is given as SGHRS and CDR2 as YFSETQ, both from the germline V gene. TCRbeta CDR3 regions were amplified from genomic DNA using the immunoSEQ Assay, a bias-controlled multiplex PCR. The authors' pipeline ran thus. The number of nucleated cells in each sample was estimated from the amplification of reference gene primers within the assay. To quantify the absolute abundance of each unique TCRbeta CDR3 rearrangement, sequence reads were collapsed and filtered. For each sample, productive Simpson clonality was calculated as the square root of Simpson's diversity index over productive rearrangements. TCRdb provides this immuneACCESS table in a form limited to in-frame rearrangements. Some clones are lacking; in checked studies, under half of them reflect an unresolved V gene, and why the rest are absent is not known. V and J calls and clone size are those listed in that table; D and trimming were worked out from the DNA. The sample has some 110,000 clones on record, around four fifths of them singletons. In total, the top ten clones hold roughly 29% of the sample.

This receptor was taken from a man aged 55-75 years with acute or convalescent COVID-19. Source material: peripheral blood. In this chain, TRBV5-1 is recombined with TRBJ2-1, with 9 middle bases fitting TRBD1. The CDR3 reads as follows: CASSAQGTGSYNEQFF. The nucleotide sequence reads TGCGCCAGCAGCGCCCAAGGGACAGGGTCCTACAATGAGCAGTTCTTC.